Below are 22 T cell receptor beta chains sequenced from a single sample in a study of T cell repertoires in ileal Crohn's disease. Time point denoted: neoterminal ileum biopsy at postoperative endoscopy, about 6 months after surgery. TCRdb's table, derived via immunoSEQ multiplex PCR, lists solely in-frame clones and lacks some. Of fewer than 12,000 clones listed, roughly 80% are singletons. The material sequenced was ileal tissue. Receptors originate from an adult with Crohn's disease.

The chain uses TRBV10-3 and TRBJ1-2; D remains unclear. V was shortened by 7 bases and J by 2 bases, with 14 bases between the two germline ends. Germline V CDR1 and CDR2: ENHRY, SYGVKD. This CDR3 contains 14 residues. The CDR3 nucleotides are TGTGCCATCAAAGGAGCGTCAATCAACTATGGCTACACCTTC. Its translation: CAIKGASINYGYTF.

The rearrangement joins TRBV21-1 to TRBJ2-5; the table's D call, TRBD2, has no DNA check behind it. TRBV21-1 is described as a pseudogene. This CDR3 is 12 amino acids long. The CDR3 loop reads CASSNRRETQYF. The CDR3, as DNA: TGTGCCAGCAGCAATAGGAGAGAGACCCAGTACTTC.

The chain recombines TRBV5-1 with TRBJ1-2; 7 positions match TRBD1. The CDR3 length is 13 residues. Germline V CDR1 and CDR2: SGHRS, YFSETQ. V lost 4 bases, J lost 8 bases, and 8 bases stayed unmatched. CDR3 loop: CASSLEQGWGYTF. CDR3 bases: TGCGCCAGCAGCCTCGAACAGGGGTGGGGCTACACCTTC.

The chain has TRBV5-1 and TRBJ2-7; TRBD2 aligns across 12 bases. The CDR3 has 14 residues. The ends lost 4 bases at V and 5 bases at J; junction bases unmatched: 4. Germline assignment: CDR1 SGHRS and CDR2 YFSETQ. CDR3 nucleotide sequence: TGCGCCAGCAGCACCCGGACTAGCGGGAACGAGCAGTACTTC. Protein: CASSTRTSGNEQYF.

The genes are TRBV25-1 and TRBJ2-1; 10 bases fit TRBD2. Trimming removed 7 bases from V and 9 bases from J; junction bases left unmatched: 9. The CDR3 has 14 amino acids. Looked up from germline, CDR1 is MGHDK and CDR2 is SYGVNS. CDR3 protein: CASKVSGRAAEQFF. In DNA form, the CDR3 reads TGTGCCAGCAAGGTCAGCGGGAGGGCGGCTGAGCAGTTCTTC.

The V gene is TRBV11-2, the J gene TRBJ2-4, with 7 bases aligning to TRBD1. The CDR3 totals 15 residues. V trimming: 5 bases; J trimming: 2 bases; junction bases outside the gene matches: 6. Germline V CDR1 and CDR2: SGHAT, FQNNGV. The CDR3 nucleotides are TGTGCCAGCAGCCCCCTACAGGGGCCCAAAAACATTCAGTACTTC. Residues: CASSPLQGPKNIQYF.

This clone was seen more than once but under ten times. This chain joins TRBV9 and TRBJ1-2; 11 bases are a match to TRBD1. Germline CDR1 and CDR2: SGDLS and YYNGEE. V was pared by 2 bases and J by 8 bases, with 11 bases of the junction left unmatched. The CDR3 sequence is 16 residues long. CDR3 residues: CASSVGQGAGDRGYTF. The CDR3 DNA is TGTGCCAGCAGCGTCGGACAGGGGGCAGGAGATAGGGGCTACACCTTC.

This clone showed up just a few times. The chain couples TRBV9 to TRBJ2-1, with a tentative D call TRBD2 (5 bases). Looked up from germline, CDR1 is SGDLS and CDR2 is YYNGEE. The ends were cut back, 4 bases at V and 3 bases at J, with 11 bases in the middle. The CDR3 has 14 residues. The CDR3 region has the DNA TGTGCCAGCAGCCCCGCGGGTAACTACAATGAGCAGTTCTTC. Its protein product is CASSPAGNYNEQFF.

In DNA form, the CDR3 reads TGTGCCAGCAGTAGTAGCGGGGTATGGAACACTGAAGCTTTCTTT. It is translated as CASSSSGVWNTEAFF. The chain is built from TRBV28 and TRBJ1-1; no reliable D call. Germline CDR1 MDHEN, CDR2 SYDVKM. The CDR3 has 15 residues. V lost 5 bases and J 1 base, leaving 14 bases between the germline ends.

This clone turned up a few times. The chain combines TRBV19 with TRBJ2-5; perhaps TRBD2 as D (5 bases). V lost 3 bases and J lost 2, with 7 bases in between. CDR1 LNHDA and CDR2 SQIVND come from the germline V gene (reference sequence). The CDR3 contains 13 residues. In DNA form, the CDR3 reads TGTGCCAGTAGTATTCGGACTCAAGAGACCCAGTACTTC. As protein: CASSIRTQETQYF.

The chain joins TRBV28 to TRBJ2-5; TRBD2 is a possible D gene (5 bases). Germline loops: CDR1 MDHEN, CDR2 SYDVKM. CDR3 length: 16 amino acids. The V and J ends lost 7 bases and 3 bases respectively, with 21 bases between them. The CDR3 DNA reads TGTGCCAGCAAGGGCAGTTTACTAGACGAGAAAGAGACCCAGTACTTC. Translated, it gives CASKGSLLDEKETQYF.

The chain has TRBV19 and TRBJ1-5; D perhaps matches TRBD1 (6 bases). Trimming pared 3 bases from V and 5 bases from J, leaving 11 bases between. CDR1 is LNHDA, CDR2 SQIVND, per germline (reference sequence). The CDR3 is made up of 14 amino acids. CDR3 nucleotides: TGTGCCAGTAGTATCGGGGGGCAGGATCAGCCCCAGCATTTT. Protein sequence: CASSIGGQDQPQHF. The variable domain in full, with the rest retrieved from reference TRBV19 and TRBJ1-5, is DGGITQSPKYLFRKEGQNVTLSCEQNLNHDAMYWYRQDPGQGLRLIYYSQIVNDFQKGDIAEGYSVSREKKESFPLTVTSAQKNPTAFYLCASSIGGQDQPQHFGDGTRLSIL.

The chain uses TRBV18 and TRBJ2-3, with TRBD2 matching over 7 bases. This CDR3 spans 16 amino acids. V dropped 5 bases and J dropped 3; count of bases not matched to a gene: 11. Per the germline V gene, CDR1 is KGHSH and CDR2 is LQKENI. The CDR3 nucleotides are TGTGCCAGCTCATTCTACCGGGAGGTAGGGACAGATACGCAGTATTTT. Translated: CASSFYREVGTDTQYF.

CDR3 in DNA: TGCGCCAGCAGCCAAGATTCTAGCGGGGTACACTACGAGCAGTACTTC. Encoded protein: CASSQDSSGVHYEQYF. The genes are TRBV4-1 and TRBJ2-7; 9 positions match TRBD2. V lost 0 bases and J lost 3; bases outside the gene matches: 6. This CDR3 has 16 amino acids. Germline assignment: CDR1 MGHRA and CDR2 YSYEKL.

The chain couples TRBV10-2 to TRBJ2-5; 8 bases agree with TRBD1. Germline CDR1 WSHSY, CDR2 SAAADI. The CDR3 runs 13 residues. V lost 5 bases, J lost 2 bases, and 1 base stayed unmatched. As DNA, the CDR3 is TGCGCCAGCAGTCGGGACAGGCAAGAGACCCAGTACTTC. It encodes CASSRDRQETQYF.

The count of this clone is one. The genes are TRBV5-1 and TRBJ1-2, with 7 bases that match TRBD1. CDR1 is SGHRS, CDR2 YFSETQ, per germline. J gave up 4 bases and V 6 bases, and 12 bases lay outside the gene matches. There are 15 residues in the CDR3. In DNA, the CDR3 is TGCGCCAGCAACCCACTCGAGGGGGCAGGCTATGGCTACACCTTC. As protein: CASNPLEGAGYGYTF.

V and J are TRBV19 and TRBJ1-5, with TRBD1 as a possible D gene (5 bases). Between the trimmed V and J ends, which lost 3 bases and 7 bases, there was a span of 10 bases. Germline CDR1 and CDR2: LNHDA and SQIVND (reference sequence). This CDR3 is 13 amino acids long. The CDR3 loop reads CASSIRVRQPQHF. The CDR3 coding sequence is TGTGCCAGTAGTATCAGGGTTCGACAGCCCCAGCATTTT. Full variable domain (remainder filled in from reference TRBV19 and TRBJ1-5): DGGITQSPKYLFRKEGQNVTLSCEQNLNHDAMYWYRQDPGQGLRLIYYSQIVNDFQKGDIAEGYSVSREKKESFPLTVTSAQKNPTAFYLCASSIRVRQPQHFGDGTRLSIL.

V usage is TRBV5-1 and J usage is TRBJ2-1; tentatively, D is TRBD1 (5 bases). The CDR3 extends over 14 amino acids. Deletions cut 1 base from V and 4 bases from J, with 9 bases between. Germline V gene data show CDR1 as SGHRS and CDR2 as YFSETQ. For the CDR3, the DNA is TGCGCCAGCAGCTTGAGGGCAGGGTACAATGAGCAGTTCTTC. As protein: CASSLRAGYNEQFF.

This clone has a handful of counts. The rearrangement joins TRBV5-1 to TRBJ1-2; 7 positions match TRBD1. J lost 1 base, V lost 0 bases, and 9 bases had no gene match. The CDR3 loop spans 17 amino acids. Germline values: CDR1 SGHRS, CDR2 YFSETQ. The CDR3 bases are TGCGCCAGCAGCTTGGCCCCGGGACAGACCCTTAACTATGGCTACACCTTC. It specifies CASSLAPGQTLNYGYTF.

This chain connects TRBV7-9 to TRBJ1-1; TRBD1 agrees at 8 bases. After removal of 4 bases from V and 4 bases from J, the junction contained 5 bases not matched to a gene. The CDR3 length is 14 residues. The V gene's germline CDR1 is SEHNR and CDR2 FQNEAQ (reference sequence). CDR3 loop: CASSSDRGATEAFF. The CDR3 DNA reads TGTGCCAGCAGCTCCGACAGGGGTGCCACTGAAGCTTTCTTT. Full variable domain (remainder filled in from reference TRBV7-9 and TRBJ1-1): DTGVSQNPRHKITKRGQNVTFRCDPISEHNRLYWYRQTLGQGPEFLTYFQNEAQLEKSRLLSDRFSAERPKGSFSTLEIQRTEQGDSAMYLCASSSDRGATEAFFGQGTRLTVV.

This chain uses TRBV30 with TRBJ2-7; D possibly corresponds to TRBD2 (6 bases). The germline V gene encodes CDR1 GTSNPN and CDR2 SVGIG (reference sequence). V was pared by 0 bases and J by 3 bases, with 12 bases between. The CDR3 runs to 14 residues. This chain's CDR3 is CAWSVPGLRYEQYF. In DNA, the CDR3 is TGTGCCTGGAGTGTACCGGGACTTCGCTACGAGCAGTACTTC.

The gene calls are TRBV6-1 and TRBJ1-6, with a possible D match to TRBD1 (6 bases). The CDR3 has 15 amino acids. Germline V gives CDR1 MNHNS, CDR2 SASEGT. V was clipped by 1 base and J by 6 bases, with 10 bases between them. The CDR3 bases are TGTGCCAGCAGTGAAGATGGCAGGGGTAATTCACCCCTCCACTTT. Translating it yields CASSEDGRGNSPLHF.